Sequencing of this T cell receptor (beta chain) was carried out in a study of blood T cells in healthy people across ages. In the case of this clonotype: Its matching antigen is unknown.

Combining a sample-barcoded 5' primer with a J-beta primer mix, a second PCR ran for 7 to 11 cycles. TCRdb reprocessed the 5' RACE reads via MiXCR and lists one record per CDR3 protein. The sample holds some 690,000 distinct CDR3 sequences, 22% seen once. Study-wide findings and caveats: Estimates based on one million T cells were treated as lower bounds.

The CDR3 consists of 16 residues. Germline lookup yields CDR1 DFQATT and CDR2 SNEGSKA (reference sequence). V lost 5 bases and J lost 0; bases outside the gene matches: 7. The TCR was taken from a man in his 70s in good health. Sequenced input: blood. The chain combines TRBV20-1 with TRBJ2-1; 10 bases align to TRBD2. The CDR3 reads CSAPGLAAISYNEQFF. The DNA for the CDR3 is TGCAGTGCTCCAGGACTAGCGGCGATCTCCTACAATGAGCAGTTCTTC.